This TCR beta chain derives from a study of blood T cell repertoires in COVID-19. Study context: Both acute and convalescent COVID-19 samples were obtained from the United States, Italy and Spain. The cDNA or gDNA used as material had been derived from T cells, B-cell-depleted T cells, or PBMCs.

Germline lookup yields CDR1 SGHRS and CDR2 YFSETQ. This CDR3 comprises 15 residues. Deletions cut 4 bases from V and 14 bases from J, with 26 bases between. Here immunoSEQ multiplex PCR was the method, and the copy in TCRdb shows in-frame clones only, minus some. The sample consists of a few hundred thousand clones, approximately 86% of them appearing once. The study assigned cohorts using participant-reported clinical history. Exposed enrollees encountered a COVID-19 case at some point within 2 weeks before study entry. The sequenced sample was PBMCs or T cells enriched from blood (not recorded which). This receptor was taken from a woman aged 25-40 years who had been exposed to COVID-19. The rearrangement links TRBV5-1 to TRBJ2-3; TRBD1 might be the D (5 bases). The CDR3, as DNA: TGCGCCAGCAGCCCCTCTGGGGCTTACCTCAACTCGGGGTATTTT. It is translated as CASSPSGAYLNSGYF.